The present T cell receptor (beta chain) was sequenced within a study of T cell responses to AZD1222 COVID-19 vaccine. Study results and limitations: None of the repertoires were sampled until the peak T cell response had passed.

With 5 bases clipped from V and 1 base from J, the junction kept 12 bases outside the gene matches. Germline CDR1 and CDR2: LNHNV and YYDKDF (reference sequence). This CDR3 region has 17 residues. TCRdb keeps only in-frame clones here, not all; method: immunoSEQ multiplex PCR. Found here are 150,000 to 180,000 clones, approximately 87% of them singletons; the top ten hold approximately 5.1%. Worth noting for this clone: The target antigen is unknown.

This rearrangement joins TRBV15 to TRBJ2-7; TRBD1 matches 9 bases. This sequence originates from an adult in good health. Source: peripheral blood, taken on day 0 of MenACWY control vaccination. In DNA form, the CDR3 reads TGTGCCACCAGCCCCTCCTCCGGGACAGGGAATTCCTACGAGCAGTACTTC. It translates to CATSPSSGTGNSYEQYF. The variable domain in full, with the rest retrieved from reference TRBV15 and TRBJ2-7, is DAMVIQNPRYQVTQFGKPVTLSCSQTLNHNVMYWYQQKSSQAPKLLFHYYDKDFNNEADTPDNFQSRRPNTSFCFLDIRSPGLGDTAMYLCATSPSSGTGNSYEQYFGPGTRLTVT.